This record looks at one TCR beta chain sequence and its context. Its antigen is still unknown. Per-base quality was not reported, and no clone a single base away is much larger than it. This specimen belongs to a study of shared clonotypes between healthy human individuals (dated by TCRdb to 2019 to 2021). Regarding the study in general: A couple of women and three men aged 18 to 49 years were included in the cohort. For each donor, CD4 naive and CD4 memory were each run on three plates, CD8 naive on two plates, and CD8 memory on one plate. Blood TCR repertoires of roughly 5 healthy adults were deeply sequenced to estimate repertoire size and the extent of clonotype sharing between individuals. Per donor, leukapheresis produced somewhere between about 0.8 and 9.5 billion PBMCs. Different laboratories and diverse techniques were used to prepare libraries and sequence TCR repertoires, to increase sequencing depth and limit assay-specific biases.

Using the deep immunoSEQ assay, TCR CDR3 regions were amplified from genomic DNA by multiplex PCR. For each cell subset, the extracted genomic DNA was distributed evenly across all wells of several immunoSEQ 96-well plates, and each plate served as one replicate. For sorted subsets, 200 to 250 ng genomic DNA, equal to 25,000 to 35,000 T cell genomes, was loaded into each replicate PCR. Purified libraries were measured with a Qubit 3.0 fluorometer, size-checked on a Bioanalyzer 2100, and measured again with the KAPA Library Quantification kit. A separate single-read 150-cycle Illumina NextSeq 550 flow cell was used to sequence each immunoSEQ 96-well plate. As for how the authors treated the data: Because the immunoSEQ output included only junctional sequences and no quality scores, the filtering could not be the same as the filtering used for full-length reads. Sequences were annotated with PyIR, a Python wrapper for IgBLAST v1.9, using IMGT germline references to assign V/J genes and CDR3. Any read was removed if the V/J assignment was weak (E-value above 1e-6), the CDR3 was missing, or the read contained stop codons, out-of-frame junctions, or ambiguous translated residues. A V3J clonotype was defined by an identical inferred V gene, J gene, and CDR3 amino acid sequence. To compute the percentage overlap between repertoires, the number of shared unique clonotypes was divided by the size of the smaller repertoire. Richness of each repertoire was evaluated using RTK rarefaction, the Chao1 estimator, and Recon v2.1 estimates of unobserved clonotypes. Generation probabilities for all TCRbeta clonotypes obtained by the gDNA method from several donors were computed using OLGA. TCRdb's version of the immuneACCESS table is confined to in-frame rearrangements and falls short of the full clone set. An unresolved V gene accounts for under half of the shortfall where checked; the remainder is of unknown origin. V, J and clone size reflect that table, while D and trimming were determined from the DNA. The sample profile shows more than 550,000 clones; roughly two thirds of them were found once. Of the sample, about 1.8% is held by the ten largest clones.

Healthy HIV-negative adults with no recently reported acute infections or vaccinations were included as donors. Only Caucasian adults living in Nashville, Tennessee, USA were represented among the donors. CD4+ T cells were enriched by magnetic negative selection; naive cells were then positively selected on CD45RA, and the negative fraction formed the memory subset. After blood collection by leukapheresis, PBMCs were isolated using Ficoll-Histopaque density gradient centrifugation and then cryopreserved in the vapor phase of liquid nitrogen. Purity and quantity of every magnetically sorted T cell population were checked by analytical flow cytometry. From each sorted fraction, genomic DNA was isolated and quantified by UV absorbance on a Nanodrop 2000c. At the junction V is shortened by 10 bases and J by 0 bases, with 15 bases in between. There are 14 amino acids in the CDR3, from cysteine to phenylalanine inclusive. The read is trimmed to its CDR3 DNA, 42 bases read in frame from base 1. The germline V gene yields ENHRY for CDR1 and SYGVKD for CDR2.

The investigation overall reported the following: Based on pairwise subsampling, the degree of clonotype sharing among donors was expected to be affected by sequencing depth. Naive subsets generally had larger estimated clonotype richness than memory subsets did. Only blood was sampled, and tissue TCR repertoires likely differ from those in blood. Even with the large sequencing depth, rarefaction of the sorted-subset datasets indicated that sequencing was incomplete. Across a few donors, approximately 4.9% of naive CD4, approximately 3.6% of naive CD8, roughly 2.3% of memory CD4, and 0.4% of memory CD8 clonotypes were shared. Because the study included only a small number of donors, the genetic and exposure-history diversity represented was limited. Compared with non-shared clonotypes, the clonotypes found in all four sorted-subset donors had higher generation probabilities.

This clonotype was obtained from a woman in her 30s in good health. The chain is made from TRBV10-3 and TRBJ2-5; the D segment could be TRBD1, given 6 matching bases. The sequenced sample was memory CD4+ T cells sorted from blood. Read against the paper, the sample's cell subset or site label means: CD45RA-negative fraction. The CDR3 here reads CASSPGQNQETQYF. The DNA reads as follows: TGTGCCAGCAGCCCTGGACAGAACCAAGAGACCCAGTACTTC.